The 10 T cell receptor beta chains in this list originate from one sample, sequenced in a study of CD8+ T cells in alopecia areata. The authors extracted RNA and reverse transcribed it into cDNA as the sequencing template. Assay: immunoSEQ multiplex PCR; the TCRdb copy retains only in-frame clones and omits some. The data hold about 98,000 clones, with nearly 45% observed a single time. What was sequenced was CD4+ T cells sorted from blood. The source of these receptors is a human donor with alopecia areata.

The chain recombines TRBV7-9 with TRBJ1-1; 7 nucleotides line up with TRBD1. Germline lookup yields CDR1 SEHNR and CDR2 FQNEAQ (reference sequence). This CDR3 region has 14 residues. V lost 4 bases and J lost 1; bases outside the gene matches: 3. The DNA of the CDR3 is TGTGCCAGCAGCTCGGGACAGTCGAACACTGAAGCTTTCTTT. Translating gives CASSSGQSNTEAFF. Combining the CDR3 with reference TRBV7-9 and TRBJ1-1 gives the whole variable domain DTGVSQNPRHKITKRGQNVTFRCDPISEHNRLYWYRQTLGQGPEFLTYFQNEAQLEKSRLLSDRFSAERPKGSFSTLEIQRTEQGDSAMYLCASSSGQSNTEAFFGQGTRLTVV.

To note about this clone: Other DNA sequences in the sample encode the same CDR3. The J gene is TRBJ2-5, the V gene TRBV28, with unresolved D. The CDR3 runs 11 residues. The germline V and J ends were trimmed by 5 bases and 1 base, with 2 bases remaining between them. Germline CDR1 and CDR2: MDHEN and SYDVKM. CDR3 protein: CASSTQETQYF. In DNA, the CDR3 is TGTGCCAGCAGTACCCAAGAGACCCAGTACTTC.

In DNA form, the CDR3 reads TGTGCCAGCAGCTCACTAACCTGGACCAGTGGGGAGACCCAGTACTTC. Encoded protein: CASSSLTWTSGETQYF. The genes are TRBV5-6 and TRBJ2-5; no definite D call. CDR1 is SGHDT and CDR2 is YYEEEE in the germline V gene. Between the trimmed V and J ends, which lost 3 bases and 5 bases, there was a span of 20 bases. This CDR3 comprises 16 residues.

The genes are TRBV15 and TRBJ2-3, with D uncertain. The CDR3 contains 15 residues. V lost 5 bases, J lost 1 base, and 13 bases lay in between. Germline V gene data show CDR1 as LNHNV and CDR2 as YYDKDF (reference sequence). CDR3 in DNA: TGTGCCACCAGCTGGCTCGACTCCGGCACAGATACGCAGTATTTT. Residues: CATSWLDSGTDTQYF.

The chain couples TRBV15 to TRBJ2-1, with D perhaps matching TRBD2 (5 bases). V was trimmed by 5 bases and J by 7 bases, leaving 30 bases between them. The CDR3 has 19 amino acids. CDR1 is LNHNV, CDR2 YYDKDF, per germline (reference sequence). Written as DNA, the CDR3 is TGTGCCACCAGCCTAGAGAGGGTTGGGTACGGTCAAGGGATGAATGAGCAGTTCTTC. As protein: CATSLERVGYGQGMNEQFF.

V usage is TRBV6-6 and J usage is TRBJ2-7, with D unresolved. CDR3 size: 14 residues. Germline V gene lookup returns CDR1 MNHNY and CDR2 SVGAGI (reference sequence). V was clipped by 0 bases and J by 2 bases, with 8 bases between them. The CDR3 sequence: CASSYSRGPYEQYF. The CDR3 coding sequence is TGTGCCAGCAGTTACTCTAGAGGCCCCTACGAGCAGTACTTC.

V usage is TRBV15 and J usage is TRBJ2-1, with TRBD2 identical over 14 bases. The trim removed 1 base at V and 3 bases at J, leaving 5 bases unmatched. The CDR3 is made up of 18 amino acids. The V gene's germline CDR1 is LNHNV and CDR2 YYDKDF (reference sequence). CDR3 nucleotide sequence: TGTGCCACCAGCAGAGTTGCGGGACTAGCGGGAGTCTACAATGAGCAGTTCTTC. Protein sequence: CATSRVAGLAGVYNEQFF.

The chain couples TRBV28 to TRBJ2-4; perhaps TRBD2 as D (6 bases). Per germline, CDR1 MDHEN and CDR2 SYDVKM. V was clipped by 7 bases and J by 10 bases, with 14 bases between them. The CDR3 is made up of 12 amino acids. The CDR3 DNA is TGTGCCAGCACCACTACCGGAGGGATTCAGTACTTC. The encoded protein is CASTTTGGIQYF.

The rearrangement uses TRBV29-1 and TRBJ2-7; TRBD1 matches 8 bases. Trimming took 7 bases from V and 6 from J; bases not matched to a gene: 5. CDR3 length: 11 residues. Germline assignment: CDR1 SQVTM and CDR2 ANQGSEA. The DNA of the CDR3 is TGCAGCGCCGGACAGGGCGGCGAGCAGTACTTC. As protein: CSAGQGGEQYF.

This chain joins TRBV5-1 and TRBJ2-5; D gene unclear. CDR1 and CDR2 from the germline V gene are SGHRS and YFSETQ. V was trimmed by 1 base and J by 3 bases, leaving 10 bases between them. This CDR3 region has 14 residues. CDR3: CASSLRRYEETQYF. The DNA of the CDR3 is TGCGCCAGCAGCTTGAGAAGATATGAAGAGACCCAGTACTTC.